Shown below are 17 T cell receptor beta chains from a single sample sequenced in a study. MiXCR was run by TCRdb on the 5' RACE reads, yielding one entry per CDR3 protein. Among approximately 21,000 distinct CDR3 sequences, around 30% were seen once, and the ten largest hold roughly 2.2%. The sequencing sample was made of tumor-infiltrating naive CD4+ T cells sorted from the breast tumor. Subset indicated: naive CD4+ T cells, CD4+CD45RA+CD25-. The source is a female donor with breast cancer.

Concerning this clonotype: A much larger clone differs by one base, so this may be a read error. The chain carries TRBV6-1 and TRBJ2-1; 7 nucleotides agree with TRBD1. The V gene end was trimmed by 8 bases and the J gene end by 2 bases; junction bases not matched to a gene: 12. The germline V gene encodes CDR1 MNHNS and CDR2 SASEGT. The length of the CDR3 is 16 residues. The CDR3, as DNA: TGTGCCAGCGTACCCGGGACAGAGAATCCCTACAATGAGCAGTTCTTC. Amino acids: CASVPGTENPYNEQFF.

V and J are TRBV9 and TRBJ2-1, with D perhaps matching TRBD1 or TRBD2 (5 bases each). V lost 3 bases and J 4 bases, leaving 11 bases between the germline ends. This CDR3 has 14 residues. CDR1 SGDLS and CDR2 YYNGEE come from the germline V gene. The DNA for the CDR3 is TGTGCCAGCAGCGCCCGGGACCTATACAATGAGCAGTTCTTC. It yields the protein CASSARDLYNEQFF.

The rearrangement uses TRBV5-5 and TRBJ2-6; the D gene is possibly TRBD2 (6 bases). The CDR3 loop spans 17 amino acids. The V gene's germline CDR1 is SGHKS and CDR2 YYEKEE (reference sequence). The V end lost 2 bases, the J end lost 0 bases, and 12 bases lay between the germline ends. The CDR3 region is CASSFLWGDSGANVLTF. The CDR3 coding sequence is TGTGCCAGCAGCTTTCTCTGGGGGGACTCTGGGGCCAACGTCCTGACTTTC.

This sequence joins TRBV15 and TRBJ2-1; no reliable D call. V was trimmed by 0 bases and J by 9 bases, leaving 18 bases between them. CDR1 and CDR2 (germline): LNHNV, YYDKDF (reference sequence). The CDR3 runs to 16 residues. The CDR3 sequence is CATSRDLAFNSSEQFF. The CDR3 DNA is TGTGCCACCAGCAGAGACTTGGCCTTCAACTCCAGTGAGCAGTTCTTC.

This clonotype appeared many times. The chain uses TRBV4-1 and TRBJ1-5; 9 bases align to TRBD1. The CDR3 has 17 residues. The germline V gene has CDR1 MGHRA and CDR2 YSYEKL. The V segment lost 4 bases and the J segment 1 base; nucleotides outside the gene matches: 8. The CDR3 is CASSPTGGKTSNQPQHF. The CDR3 region has the DNA TGCGCCAGCAGCCCAACAGGGGGCAAAACCAGCAATCAGCCCCAGCATTTT.

This clonotype came up many times. A junction boundary mismatches the germline segment, possibly from a read error. The chain recombines TRBV10-3 with TRBJ2-7; D possibly corresponds to TRBD1 (6 bases). The length of the CDR3 is 14 residues. From germline, CDR1 is ENHRY and CDR2 SYGVKD. CDR3 residues: CAISDRGQIYEQHF. The CDR3 DNA follows: TGTGCCATCAGTGATCGCGGACAGATCTACGAGCAGCACTTC.

About this clonotype itself: This may be a read error, as it is one base from a much larger clone. This chain uses TRBV9 with TRBJ1-3, with unresolved D. Per germline, CDR1 SGDLS and CDR2 YYNGEE. The V gene lost 1 base and the J gene lost 0 bases, with 11 bases spanning the gap. The CDR3 has 16 amino acids. The CDR3 loop reads CASSVPGSFSGNTIYF. CDR3 coding DNA: TGTGCCAGCAGCGTACCGGGCAGTTTCTCTGGAAACACCATATATTTT. The entire variable domain, with the rest obtained from reference TRBV9 and TRBJ1-3, is as follows: DSGVTQTPKHLITATGQRVTLRCSPRSGDLSVYWYQQSLDQGLQFLIQYYNGEERAKGNILERFSAQQFPDLHSELNLSSLELGDSALYFCASSVPGSFSGNTIYFGEGSWLTVV.

This clonotype was seen a handful of times. The V gene is TRBV5-4, the J gene TRBJ2-6, with D perhaps TRBD2 (5 bases). The V end was cut by 4 bases, the J end by 1 base, with 15 bases between. Germline V gives CDR1 SGHNT, CDR2 YYREEE (reference sequence). CDR3 length: 17 residues. DNA for the CDR3: TGTGCCAGCAGCCTAAGAGGGATCCTATCTGGGGCCAACGTCCTGACTTTC. Its translation is CASSLRGILSGANVLTF.

By share, this clonotype counts as medium-sized (0.01 to 0.1%). The chain recombines TRBV12-3 or TRBV12-4 with TRBJ2-4; 7 positions match TRBD1. The CDR3 runs 16 residues. The trim removed 5 bases at V and 0 bases at J, leaving 7 bases unmatched. The CDR3 loop reads CASSTRGIIAKNIQYF. The CDR3 bases are TGTGCCAGCAGTACCAGGGGGATCATAGCCAAAAACATTCAGTACTTC.

This clonotype was seen only once. One junction end does not reproduce the germline sequence, and a read error may be involved. The J gene is TRBJ2-7, the V gene TRBV5-1, with 9 bases lining up with TRBD2. There are 15 residues in the CDR3. CDR1 SGHRS and CDR2 YFSETQ come from the germline V gene. This chain's CDR3 is CANSGDPGTSTEQYF. The CDR3 DNA is TGCGCCAACAGCGGGGATCCCGGGACTAGCACTGAGCAGTACTTC.

About this clonotype: This may stem from a read error, because a much larger clone lies one nucleotide away. The chain uses TRBV4-1 and TRBJ2-3, with D uncertain. Germline CDR1 MGHRA, CDR2 YSYEKL. The CDR3 contains 12 residues. CDR3 sequence reads: CAGSRSGDTQYF. The CDR3 DNA is TGCGCCGGCAGCCGAAGTGGAGATACGCAGTATTTT.

A few counts support this clonotype. The CDR3 DNA reads TGTGCCACCAGCAGAGATCCTAGCGGGAGTACGGATGAGCAGTTCTTC. This codes for CATSRDPSGSTDEQFF. The rearrangement links TRBV15 to TRBJ2-1; TRBD2 matches 10 bases. Looked up from germline, CDR1 is LNHNV and CDR2 is YYDKDF (reference sequence). The V gene end was trimmed by 0 bases and the J gene end by 8 bases; junction bases not matched to a gene: 7. The CDR3 runs to 16 residues.

The chain employs TRBV20-1 and TRBJ2-1; D unclear. There are 14 residues in the CDR3. Germline values: CDR1 DFQATT, CDR2 SNEGSKA (reference sequence). Deletions cut 5 bases from V and 9 bases from J, with 20 bases between. As DNA, the CDR3 is TGCAGTGCTTACAAGGCCAAGCGATCGGGTGAGCAGTTCTTC. It specifies CSAYKAKRSGEQFF.

This clonotype was observed many times. The rearrangement joins TRBV15 to TRBJ1-1; D gene unclear. This CDR3 is built from 13 residues. Germline CDR1 reads LNHNV; CDR2 reads YYDKDF (reference sequence). The V end lost 1 base, the J end lost 1 base, and 4 bases lay between the germline ends. CDR3 sequence (DNA): TGTGCCACCAGCAGAGGGGCGAACACTGAAGCTTTCTTT. Translation gives CATSRGANTEAFF.

By its share, this clonotype is medium-sized. The chain carries TRBV15 and TRBJ1-2; D is unclear. Germline lookup yields CDR1 LNHNV and CDR2 YYDKDF (reference sequence). The V gene lost 0 bases and the J gene lost 10 bases, with 15 bases spanning the gap. The CDR3 consists of 14 residues. CDR3 DNA sequence: TGTGCCACCAGCAGAGATCTTCAGGAGGGAATCTACACCTTC. It codes for CATSRDLQEGIYTF. Full variable domain (missing parts from reference TRBV15 and TRBJ1-2): DAMVIQNPRYQVTQFGKPVTLSCSQTLNHNVMYWYQQKSSQAPKLLFHYYDKDFNNEADTPDNFQSRRPNTSFCFLDIRSPGLGDTAMYLCATSRDLQEGIYTFGSGTRLTVV.

The chain employs TRBV6-6 and TRBJ1-1; D is unclear. Germline assignment: CDR1 MNHNY and CDR2 SVGAGI (reference sequence). V lost 6 bases and J lost 5, with 28 bases in between. The CDR3 runs 18 residues. The CDR3 loop is CASSSDPGRGLGGTEAFF. In nucleotides, the CDR3 is TGTGCCAGCAGCTCCGACCCTGGTCGAGGGCTAGGTGGGACTGAAGCTTTCTTT.

V gene TRBV30 combines with J gene TRBJ1-4; D unclear. This CDR3 comprises 14 residues. Trimming pared 4 bases from V and 2 bases from J, leaving 11 bases between. Germline loops: CDR1 GTSNPN, CDR2 SVGIG (reference sequence). CDR3 DNA sequence: TGTGCCTGGACCTGGAAAGGGACTAATGAAAAACTGTTTTTT. It codes for CAWTWKGTNEKLFF.